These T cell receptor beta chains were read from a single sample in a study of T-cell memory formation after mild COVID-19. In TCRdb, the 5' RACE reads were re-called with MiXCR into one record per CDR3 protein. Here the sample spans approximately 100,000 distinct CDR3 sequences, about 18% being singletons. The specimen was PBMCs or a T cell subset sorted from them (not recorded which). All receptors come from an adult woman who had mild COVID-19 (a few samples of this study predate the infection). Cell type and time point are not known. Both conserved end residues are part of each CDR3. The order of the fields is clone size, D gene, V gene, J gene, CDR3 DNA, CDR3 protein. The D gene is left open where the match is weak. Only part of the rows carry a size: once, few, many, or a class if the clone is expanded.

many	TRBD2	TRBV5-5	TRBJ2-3	TGTGCCAGCAGCTTCCTAGCGGGGGAGTGGGGTGGCACAGATACGCAGTATTTT	CASSFLAGEWGGTDTQYF
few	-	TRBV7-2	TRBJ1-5	TGTGCCAGCAGCTTAGCTTGGGGGGGCGGCAATCAGCCCCAGCATTTT	CASSLAWGGGNQPQHF
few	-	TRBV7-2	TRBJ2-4	TGTGCCAGCAGCCGTCCCGGGACCCAGAAACTAGCCAAAAACATTCAGTACTTC	CASSRPGTQKLAKNIQYF
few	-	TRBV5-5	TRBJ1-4	TGTGCCAGCAGCTTAGATGCAACTAATGAAAAACTGTTTTTT	CASSLDATNEKLFF
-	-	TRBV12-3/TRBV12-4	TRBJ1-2	TGTGCCACCACCCTCGGGGGTCTTTTTATCTATGGCTACACCTTC	CATTLGGLFIYGYTF
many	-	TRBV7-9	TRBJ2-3	TGTGCCAGCAGCTTAGTGGCTAGCACAGATACGCAGTATTTT	CASSLVASTDTQYF
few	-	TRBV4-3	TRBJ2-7	TGCGCCAGCAGCCGCGCTACAGGTCCCTCCTACGAGCAGTACTTC	CASSRATGPSYEQYF
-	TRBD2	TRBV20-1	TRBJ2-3	TGCAGTGCTAGAGATCTGGTCGGGGGGGGCGCAGATACGCAGTATTTT	CSARDLVGGGADTQYF
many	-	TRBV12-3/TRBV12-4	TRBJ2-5	TGTGCCGGATCAAAGGAAGCGGAAGAGACCCAGTACTTC	CAGSKEAEETQYF
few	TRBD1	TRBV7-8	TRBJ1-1	TGTGCCAGCAGCTCGACAGGGGGGCTCGGAGCTTTCTTT	CASSSTGGLGAFF
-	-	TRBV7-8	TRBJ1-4	TGTGCCAGCAGCTTAGGAGGGCATAATGAAAAACTGTTTTTT	CASSLGGHNEKLFF
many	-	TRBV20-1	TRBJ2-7	TGCAGTGCTAGAGATTTCGGGGACTCGATCTACGAGCAGTACTTC	CSARDFGDSIYEQYF
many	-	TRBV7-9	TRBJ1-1	TGTGCCAGCAACCCGACCCGAGGGGGTGGTAAAACTGAAGCTTTCTTT	CASNPTRGGGKTEAFF
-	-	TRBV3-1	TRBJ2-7	TGTGCCAGCTCAGGAGTGATCCACGAGCAGTACTTC	CASSGVIHEQYF
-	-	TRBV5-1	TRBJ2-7	TGCGCCAGCAGCACAGACTTGGGCCACTACGAGCAGTACTTC	CASSTDLGHYEQYF
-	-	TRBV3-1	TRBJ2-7	TGTGCCAGCAGCCAACTTACCCGGGACTACGAGCAGTACTTC	CASSQLTRDYEQYF
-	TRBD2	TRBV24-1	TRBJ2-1	TGTGCCACCAGTGATTATAGCGGGGGGAATGAGCAGTTCTTC	CATSDYSGGNEQFF
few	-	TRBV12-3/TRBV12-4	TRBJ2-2	TGTGCCAGCAGTCCGCCGTTGGGGACTCAACAAACCGGGGAGCTGTTTTTT	CASSPPLGTQQTGELFF
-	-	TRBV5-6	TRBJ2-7	TGTGCCAGCAGCTACAGTGCGGACAACGAGCAGTACTTC	CASSYSADNEQYF
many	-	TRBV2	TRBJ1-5	TGTGCCAGCAGCCCTACAAATCAGCCCCAGCATTTT	CASSPTNQPQHF
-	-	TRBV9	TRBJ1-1	TGTGCCAGCAGCGTAGGGCCGGAGTACATGAACACTGAAGCTTTCTTT	CASSVGPEYMNTEAFF
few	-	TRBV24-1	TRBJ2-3	TGTGCCACCAGTGATTTACCGGGTAGCACAGATACGCAGTATTTT	CATSDLPGSTDTQYF
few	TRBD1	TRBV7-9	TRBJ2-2	TGTGCCATCGACAGGGGGCGAGACACCGGGGAGCTGTTTTTT	CAIDRGRDTGELFF
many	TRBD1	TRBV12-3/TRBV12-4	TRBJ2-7	TGTGCCAGCACTCCTTGGACAGGGTCCACCTACGAGCAGTACTTC	CASTPWTGSTYEQYF
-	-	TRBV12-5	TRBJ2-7	TGTGCTAGTGGTTTGGACGGGAGCTCCTACGAGCAGTACTTC	CASGLDGSSYEQYF
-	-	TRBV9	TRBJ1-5	TGTGCCAGCAGCGTGGGGGACAGCAATCAGCCCCAGCATTTT	CASSVGDSNQPQHF
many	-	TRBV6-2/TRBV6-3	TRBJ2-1	TGTGCCAGCAGTTCGGATCCCTCCTACAATGAGCAGTTCTTC	CASSSDPSYNEQFF
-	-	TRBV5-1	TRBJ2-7	TGCGCCAGCAGCTTGAAGGACAGTACCTACGAGCAGTACTTC	CASSLKDSTYEQYF
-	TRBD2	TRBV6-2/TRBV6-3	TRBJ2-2	TGTGCCAGCAGTTATCACATAAGCGGGAGGGCCCCCGCGAACACCGGGGAGCTGTTTTTT	CASSYHISGRAPANTGELFF
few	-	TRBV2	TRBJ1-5	TGTGCCAGCAGTACGGGGCCGAATCAGCCCCAGCATTTT	CASSTGPNQPQHF
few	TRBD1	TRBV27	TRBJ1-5	TGTGCCAGCAGCCCTGGACAGGGGGCCGGCTTCAATCAGCCCCAGCATTTT	CASSPGQGAGFNQPQHF
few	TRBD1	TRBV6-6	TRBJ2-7	TGTGCCAGCAGTCATCCCGGGACAGGGGACTACGAGCAGTACTTC	CASSHPGTGDYEQYF
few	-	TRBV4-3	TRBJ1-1	TGCGCCAGCAGCCAAGTACGCGGGGACACTGAAGCTTTCTTT	CASSQVRGDTEAFF
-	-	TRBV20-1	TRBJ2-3	TGCAGTGCTAGAGACTCAGATACGCAGTATTTT	CSARDSDTQYF
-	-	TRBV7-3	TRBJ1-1	TGTGCCAGCAGCTTAACTTCAGGGAACACTGAAGCTTTCTTT	CASSLTSGNTEAFF
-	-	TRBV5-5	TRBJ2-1	TGTGCCAGCAGCTTCGTCACCAGGGGCATAAATGAGCAGTTCTTC	CASSFVTRGINEQFF
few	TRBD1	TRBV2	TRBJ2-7	TGTGCCAGCAGTGATAGGACAGGGTATGGAGAGCAGTACTTC	CASSDRTGYGEQYF
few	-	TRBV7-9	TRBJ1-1	TGTGCCAGCAGCCACGGAGGAAACACTGAAGCTTTCTTT	CASSHGGNTEAFF
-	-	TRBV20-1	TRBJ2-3	TGCAGTGCTAATGGGGGAGGCACAGATACGCAGTATTTT	CSANGGGTDTQYF
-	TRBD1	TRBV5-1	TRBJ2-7	TGCGCCAGCAGCTTGGCGGGGGACAGGGCCCTGACCTACGAGCAGTACTTC	CASSLAGDRALTYEQYF
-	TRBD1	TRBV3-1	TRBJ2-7	TGTGCCAGCAGCCCCCAGGGGGCGTATGTCTACGAGCAGTACTTC	CASSPQGAYVYEQYF
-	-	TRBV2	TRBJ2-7	TGTGCCAGCAGTTTCTCGAAGGGCGGGACAAGAGGCAACGAGCAGTACTTC	CASSFSKGGTRGNEQYF
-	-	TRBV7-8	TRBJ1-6	TGTGCCAGCAGCTTAGCGGCCTCGGGGTATAATTCACCCCTCCACTTT	CASSLAASGYNSPLHF
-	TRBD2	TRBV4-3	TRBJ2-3	TGCGCCAGCAGCCAAGATATCATTTTGGGCTTCGGGCGGGAGGGCGATAACACAGATACGCAGTATTTT	CASSQDIILGFGREGDNTDTQYF
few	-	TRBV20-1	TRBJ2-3	TGCAGTGCTCCCGCGTTTCCCCCCGTCACAGATACGCAGTATTTT	CSAPAFPPVTDTQYF
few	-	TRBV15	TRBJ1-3	TGTGCCACCAGCAGAGATCGTAATTCTGGAAACACCATATATTTT	CATSRDRNSGNTIYF
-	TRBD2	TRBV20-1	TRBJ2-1	TGCAGTGCTAGAGATCCATTCGGGACTAGCGGGACCAATGAGCAGTTCTTC	CSARDPFGTSGTNEQFF
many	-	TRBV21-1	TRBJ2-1	TGTGCCAGCAGCAAAGAAGGGACTAGCGGTGGGGATAGCTCCTACAATGAGCAGTTCTTC	CASSKEGTSGGDSSYNEQFF